The 18 T cell receptor beta chains presented below share a single source sample, sequenced in a study of cytomegalovirus exposure and HLA in healthy donors. PCR was performed using 60 Vbeta and 13 Jbeta primers. Profiled with immunoSEQ multiplex PCR; TCRdb holds only in-frame clones, not every one. The sample has roughly 140,000 clones; less than 85% are singletons. The sequenced sample was PBMCs. The receptors stem from a man aged 35-49 years in good health and CMV-seropositive.

The genes are TRBV5-1 and TRBJ2-2; 7 bases agree with TRBD2. This CDR3 is 17 amino acids long. V lost 0 bases and J lost 6; bases outside the gene matches: 11. The germline V gene encodes CDR1 SGHRS and CDR2 YFSETQ. In DNA form, the CDR3 reads TGCGCCAGCAGCTTGGAAGTTCGGGAGGTATGGGCCGGGGAGCTGTTTTTT. This translates into CASSLEVREVWAGELFF.

This sequence joins TRBV7-9 and TRBJ2-5; no definite D call. The CDR3 contains 13 residues. Germline loops: CDR1 SEHNR, CDR2 FQNEAQ (reference sequence). V was cut by 5 bases and J by 2 bases, with 9 bases left in between. The CDR3 here is CASSPTLQETQYF. The CDR3 DNA is TGTGCCAGCAGCCCTACCTTACAAGAGACCCAGTACTTC. Looking up the rest from reference TRBV7-9 and TRBJ2-5 gives the full variable domain: DTGVSQNPRHKITKRGQNVTFRCDPISEHNRLYWYRQTLGQGPEFLTYFQNEAQLEKSRLLSDRFSAERPKGSFSTLEIQRTEQGDSAMYLCASSPTLQETQYFGPGTRLLVL.

The V gene is TRBV7-6, the J gene TRBJ2-7; TRBD2 matches at 11 bases. V lost 5 bases, J lost 1 base, and 10 bases stayed unmatched. CDR3 length equals 17 residues. Germline V gene data show CDR1 as SGHVS and CDR2 as FNYEAQ. The CDR3 is CASSPSLAGALSYEQYF. CDR3 sequence (DNA): TGTGCCAGCAGCCCTTCACTAGCGGGGGCCCTATCCTACGAGCAGTACTTC.

The chain is built from TRBV4-3 and TRBJ2-1; 14 nucleotides agree with TRBD2. The CDR3 length is 16 residues. Looked up from germline, CDR1 is LGHNA and CDR2 is YSLEER. V was pared by 0 bases and J by 7 bases, with 2 bases of the junction left unmatched. Here the CDR3 reads CASSQDRLAGGNEQFF. The CDR3 DNA is TGCGCCAGCAGCCAAGATCGACTAGCGGGAGGGAATGAGCAGTTCTTC.

This chain links TRBV19 with TRBJ2-5, with 11 bases matching TRBD2. This CDR3 has 14 residues. The germline V gene encodes CDR1 LNHDA and CDR2 SQIVND (reference sequence). The trim removed 8 bases at V and 5 bases at J, leaving 7 bases unmatched. Here the CDR3 DNA reads TGTGCCAGTCGCACTAGCGGGGGAAAGGAGACCCAGTACTTC. This codes for CASRTSGGKETQYF.

The V call is TRBV7-9, the J call TRBJ1-2, with 10 bases matching TRBD1. This CDR3 is built from 14 residues. Trimming cost V 4 bases and J 6 bases; bases outside gene matches: 5. CDR1 and CDR2 (germline): SEHNR, FQNEAQ (reference sequence). The CDR3 reads CASSSDRGRNGYTF. The CDR3 DNA reads as TGTGCCAGCAGCTCTGACAGGGGGCGAAATGGCTACACCTTC.

This chain connects TRBV7-8 to TRBJ2-1; 12 nucleotides match TRBD2. CDR3 length: 16 residues. Germline values: CDR1 SGHVS, CDR2 FQNEAQ. Trimming cost V 5 bases and J 2 bases; bases outside gene matches: 4. CDR3 residues: CASSGRLAGAYNEQFF. The CDR3 nucleotides read TGTGCCAGCAGCGGACGACTAGCGGGAGCCTACAATGAGCAGTTCTTC.

The chain couples TRBV27 to TRBJ2-1; no firm D call. Trimming shortened V by 2 bases and J by 4 bases, and 15 bases separated the two germline ends. The CDR3 is 16 amino acids. Per germline, CDR1 MNHEY and CDR2 SMNVEV (reference sequence). The CDR3 here is CASSLISNREYNEQFF. The CDR3 DNA reads TGTGCCAGCAGTTTAATCTCGAACCGCGAGTACAATGAGCAGTTCTTC.

This clone appeared a single time. The gene calls are TRBV5-1 and TRBJ1-2, with D possibly matching TRBD1 (5 bases). The CDR3 has 15 amino acids. The ends were cut back, 0 bases at V and 2 bases at J, with 11 bases in the middle. Per the germline V gene, CDR1 is SGHRS and CDR2 is YFSETQ. CDR3: CASSLEQAFNYGYTF. In nucleotides, the CDR3 is TGCGCCAGCAGCTTGGAACAGGCGTTCAACTATGGCTACACCTTC.

DNA of the CDR3: TGTGCCAGCAGCTCCGCCGTACTAGCGGGAGGATCGAACACCGGGGAGCTGTTTTTT. Translation: CASSSAVLAGGSNTGELFF. The V gene is TRBV5-8, the J gene TRBJ2-2, with 12 positions matching TRBD2. This CDR3 comprises 19 residues. Germline V gene sequence: CDR1 SGHTS, CDR2 YDEGEE. The junction had 9 bases not matched to a gene; V was cut back by 3 bases and J by 0 bases.

V is TRBV27 and J is TRBJ2-3, with no clear D. With 5 bases removed from V and 0 bases from J, the gap between germline ends came to 6 bases. The CDR3 loop spans 13 amino acids. CDR1 is MNHEY, CDR2 SMNVEV, per germline (reference sequence). CDR3 sequence reads: CASSTFSTDTQYF. CDR3 DNA sequence: TGTGCCAGCAGTACTTTCAGCACAGATACGCAGTATTTT.

The CDR3 sequence is CASSLNDRYLSYEQYF. CDR3 sequence (DNA): TGCGCCAGCAGCCTGAACGACAGATACCTCTCCTACGAGCAGTACTTC. This chain joins TRBV5-1 and TRBJ2-7; D is possibly TRBD1 (5 bases). This CDR3 is built from 16 residues. Looked up from germline, CDR1 is SGHRS and CDR2 is YFSETQ. With 4 bases removed from V and 0 bases from J, the gap between germline ends came to 17 bases.

The chain recombines TRBV5-1 with TRBJ1-1; 10 bases agree with TRBD1. V shed 4 bases, J shed 6 bases, and the junction held 12 bases outside the gene matches. This CDR3 has 16 residues. Germline CDR1 is SGHRS and CDR2 is YFSETQ. This CDR3 reads CASSGDRGRVPAEAFF. CDR3 sequence (DNA): TGCGCCAGCAGCGGGGACAGGGGACGAGTTCCGGCTGAAGCTTTCTTT.

The chain uses TRBV28 and TRBJ1-6; weak D call: TRBD1 (5 bases). Looked up from germline, CDR1 is MDHEN and CDR2 is SYDVKM. CDR3 length: 13 residues. V was clipped by 6 bases and J by 9 bases, with 12 bases between them. The CDR3 reads CASRGGVGSPLHF. DNA of the CDR3: TGTGCCAGCAGGGGGGGAGTCGGTTCACCCCTCCACTTT.

This chain uses TRBV14 with TRBJ2-7, with D perhaps TRBD1 (5 bases). Per the germline V gene, CDR1 is SGHDN and CDR2 is FVKESK. Trimming stripped 4 bases from V and 0 bases from J, with 16 bases between. The CDR3 is 16 residues long. The CDR3: CASSPSRGKLSYEQYF. In nucleotides, the CDR3 is TGTGCCAGCAGCCCCTCAAGGGGCAAGCTCTCCTACGAGCAGTACTTC. Looking up the rest from reference TRBV14 and TRBJ2-7 gives the full variable domain: EAGVTQFPSHSVIEKGQTVTLRCDPISGHDNLYWYRRVMGKEIKFLLHFVKESKQDESGMPNNRFLAERTGGTYSTLKVQPAELEDSGVYFCASSPSRGKLSYEQYFGPGTRLTVT.

The J gene is TRBJ1-2, the V gene TRBV4-3; D not certain. Germline V gene sequence: CDR1 LGHNA, CDR2 YSLEER. The CDR3 length is 15 residues. Trimming removed 3 bases at V and 2 bases at J, with 13 bases between. This chain's CDR3 is CASSHMPQQNYGYTF. CDR3 nucleotides: TGCGCCAGCAGCCACATGCCTCAACAGAACTATGGCTACACCTTC.

V and J are TRBV5-6 and TRBJ1-1; 11 bases fit TRBD1. CDR3 length: 16 residues. The J segment lost 4 bases and the V segment lost 2 bases, leaving 7 bases of the junction unmatched. Germline CDR1 reads SGHDT; CDR2 reads YYEEEE. CDR3 residues: CASSFMDRGLVTEAFF. CDR3 nucleotides: TGTGCCAGCAGCTTCATGGACAGGGGGCTGGTCACTGAAGCTTTCTTT.

In its sample, this clone was seen a few times. V is TRBV10-2 and J is TRBJ2-5, with a possible D match to TRBD2 (6 bases). TRBJ2-7 matches the DNA end more closely, so the J call is doubtful. The CDR3 totals 15 residues. CDR1 and CDR2 (germline): WSHSY, SAAADI. The CDR3 reads CASWGKATSSYEQYF. The CDR3 coding sequence is TGCGCCAGTTGGGGTAAAGCGACTAGCTCCTACGAGCAGTACTTC.